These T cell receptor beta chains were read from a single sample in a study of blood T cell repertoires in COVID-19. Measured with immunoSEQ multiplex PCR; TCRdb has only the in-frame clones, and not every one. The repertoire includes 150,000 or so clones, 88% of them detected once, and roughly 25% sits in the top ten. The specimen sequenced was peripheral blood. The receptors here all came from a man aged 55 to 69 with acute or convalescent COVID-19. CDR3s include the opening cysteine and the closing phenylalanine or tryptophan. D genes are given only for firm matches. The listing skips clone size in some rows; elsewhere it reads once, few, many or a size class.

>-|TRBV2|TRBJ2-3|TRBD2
CASSPMTSGGHTDTQYF
TGTGCCAGCAGCCCGATGACTAGCGGGGGGCACACAGATACGCAGTATTTT
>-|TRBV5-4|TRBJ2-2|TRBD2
CASSPSGGRNTGELFF
TGTGCCAGCAGTCCTAGCGGGGGCCGGAACACCGGGGAGCTGTTTTTT
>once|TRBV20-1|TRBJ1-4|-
CSAPAAEKLFF
TGCAGTGCCCCAGCGGCTGAAAAACTGTTTTTT
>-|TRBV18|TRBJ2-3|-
CASSQQSTDTQYF
TGTGCCAGCTCACAACAAAGCACAGATACGCAGTATTTT
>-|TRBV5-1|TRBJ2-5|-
CASSPPVGTGYQETQYF
TGCGCCAGCAGCCCCCCCGTTGGTACAGGGTACCAAGAGACCCAGTACTTC
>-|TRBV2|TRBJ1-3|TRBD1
CARGQGGSGNTIYF
TGTGCCAGGGGACAGGGAGGCTCTGGAAACACCATATATTTT
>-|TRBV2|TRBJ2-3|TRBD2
CASSLSLAGHTQYF
TGTGCCAGCAGTCTCTCTTTAGCGGGGCACACGCAGTATTTT
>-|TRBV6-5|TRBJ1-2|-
CASSPDSNYGYTF
TGTGCCAGCAGTCCCGACAGTAACTATGGCTACACCTTC
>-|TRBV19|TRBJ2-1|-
CASSIGQGLAWYNEQFF
TGTGCCAGTAGTATTGGCCAGGGTTTGGCGTGGTACAATGAGCAGTTCTTC
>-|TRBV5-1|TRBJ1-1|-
CASTEGGIGTEAFF
TGCGCCAGCACCGAAGGGGGTATAGGGACTGAAGCTTTCTTT
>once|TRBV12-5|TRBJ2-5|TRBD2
CASGLARLAGEETQYF
TGTGCTAGTGGTTTGGCGCGACTAGCGGGAGAGGAGACCCAGTACTTC
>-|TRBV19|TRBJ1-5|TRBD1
CASSNKGAGSNQPQHF
TGTGCCAGTAGTAACAAGGGGGCAGGGAGCAATCAGCCCCAGCATTTT
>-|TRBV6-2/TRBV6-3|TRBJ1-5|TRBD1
CASSYRGQEPQHF
TGTGCCAGCAGTTACAGGGGGCAGGAGCCCCAGCATTTT
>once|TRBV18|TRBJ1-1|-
CASSPFREDTEAFF
TGTGCCAGCTCACCATTTAGAGAGGACACTGAAGCTTTCTTT
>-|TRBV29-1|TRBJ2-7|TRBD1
CSALDRGPYEQYF
TGCAGCGCCCTAGACAGGGGCCCCTACGAGCAGTACTTC
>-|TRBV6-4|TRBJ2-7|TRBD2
CASSDGREKREGHEQYF
TGTGCCAGCAGTGACGGAAGAGAGAAGCGGGAGGGCCACGAGCAGTACTTC
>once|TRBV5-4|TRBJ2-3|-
CASSLQTDTQYF
TGTGCCAGCAGCTTGCAAACAGATACGCAGTATTTT